A selection of T cell receptor beta chains follows, all from one sample in a study of blood T cells in healthy people across ages. TCRdb analysed the 5' RACE reads with MiXCR anew, one entry per CDR3 protein. Here the sample spans around 1.5 million distinct CDR3 sequences, roughly 64% being singletons. The material sequenced was blood. These receptor sequences come from a man younger than 30 in good health. Both conserved end residues are part of each CDR3. D genes are given only for firm matches. Rows give clone size only sometimes, using once, few, many, or a class for an expanded clone.

d_call	v_call	clone_size	j_call	cdr3_nt	cdr3_aa
-	TRBV11-2	-	TRBJ1-5	TGTGCCAGCAGCTCTTCGGCGGGCAATCAGCCCCAGCATTTT	CASSSSAGNQPQHF
-	TRBV20-1	-	TRBJ2-5	TGCAGTGCTAGAAAGATCGGACAAGAGACCCAGTACTTC	CSARKIGQETQYF
-	TRBV6-1	-	TRBJ2-5	TGTGCCAGCATGGGGCGTGAGACCCAGTACTTC	CASMGRETQYF
-	TRBV6-5	-	TRBJ2-1	TGTGCCAGCACCCTGGGACCGAACTACAATGAGCAGTTCTTC	CASTLGPNYNEQFF
TRBD2	TRBV29-1	few	TRBJ2-1	TGCAGCGAGCTAGCGGGAGTGGAGCAGTTCTTC	CSELAGVEQFF
-	TRBV5-1	-	TRBJ1-2	TGCGCCAGCAGCTTGCTTCAGGGGCGGAGGGATACTGGCTACACCTTC	CASSLLQGRRDTGYTF
TRBD1	TRBV9	-	TRBJ2-1	TGTGCCAGCAGCCAGGGACAGCTCCACAATGAGCAGTTCTTC	CASSQGQLHNEQFF
-	TRBV6-1	-	TRBJ2-3	TGTGCAAGCCAGGAGCGTCGCACAGATACGCAGTATTTT	CASQERRTDTQYF
TRBD2	TRBV20-1	-	TRBJ2-1	TGCAGTGCTAGAGATCCGACTTTAGAGTCCCAAAGGACTAGCGTTTACAATGAGCAGTTCTTC	CSARDPTLESQRTSVYNEQFF
-	TRBV6-5	-	TRBJ2-3	TGTGCCAGCAGTTACGTCGGGGGAGGAGTTGATACGCAGTATTTT	CASSYVGGGVDTQYF
-	TRBV4-3	-	TRBJ2-7	TGCGCCAGCAGCCAAGATTTGGACAGTGGGGTATACGAGCAGTACTTC	CASSQDLDSGVYEQYF
TRBD1	TRBV5-1	-	TRBJ1-2	TGCGCCAGCAGCTTGATACCGCAGACAGGGGACGGCTACACCTTC	CASSLIPQTGDGYTF
TRBD1	TRBV7-2	-	TRBJ1-6	TGTGCCAGCAGCTTAGAGATGACAGGGGCTGCTTCACCCCTCCACTTT	CASSLEMTGAASPLHF
-	TRBV4-3	many	TRBJ2-6	TGCGCCAGCAGCCAAGTATCGGGCTCTGGGGCCAACGTCCTGACTTTC	CASSQVSGSGANVLTF
-	TRBV5-5	once	TRBJ2-7	TGTGCCAGCAGCGAGCTGGCAGCCGAGCAGTACTTC	CASSELAAEQYF
TRBD2	TRBV10-2	-	TRBJ2-7	TGCGCCGGCAGTGAGGGACTAGCGAGAACCTACGAGCAGTACTTC	CAGSEGLARTYEQYF
-	TRBV28	-	TRBJ1-6	TGTGCCAGCAGCCCAGCTATCGGGGGTCTTAATTCACCCCTCCACTTT	CASSPAIGGLNSPLHF
-	TRBV4-1	-	TRBJ2-1	TGCGCCAGCAGACCAGAGGGGGGTAGAAATGAGCAGTTCTTC	CASRPEGGRNEQFF
TRBD1	TRBV7-9	-	TRBJ1-4	TGTGCCACCCAAGGGGGCTTTAACGATGAAAAACTGTTTTTT	CATQGGFNDEKLFF
-	TRBV7-9	-	TRBJ2-5	TGTGCCAGCAGCTTAGTATCGAGCGCAGAGACCCAGTACTTC	CASSLVSSAETQYF
-	TRBV29-1	few	TRBJ2-1	TGCAGCGTTGAAGAGGGGTATGAGCAGTTCTTC	CSVEEGYEQFF
TRBD1	TRBV10-3	few	TRBJ2-7	TGTGCCATCTTCCGGGACAGTACCTACGAGCAGTACTTC	CAIFRDSTYEQYF
-	TRBV7-2	few	TRBJ2-5	TGTGCCAGCAGCCCAGTCCATAGGGGTAGAGAGACCCAGTACTTC	CASSPVHRGRETQYF
-	TRBV6-5	-	TRBJ2-5	TGTGCCAGCAGTTACACCACAGGGTCGGGAGAGACCCAGTACTTC	CASSYTTGSGETQYF
-	TRBV12-3/TRBV12-4	-	TRBJ2-3	TGTGCCAGCAGTTTCGGCGGGCCGCGCACAGATACGCAGTATTTT	CASSFGGPRTDTQYF
TRBD2	TRBV3-1	-	TRBJ2-1	TGTGCCAGCAGCCAAGAGAGGCTAGCGGGGGGCCTATACAATGAGCAGTTCTTC	CASSQERLAGGLYNEQFF
TRBD1	TRBV27	-	TRBJ2-7	TGTGCCAGCAGTCAACCCCACGGACAGGGACCCTACGAGCAGTACTTC	CASSQPHGQGPYEQYF
-	TRBV7-6	-	TRBJ1-3	TGTGCCAGCAGCTTAGGCGTGGGGGAAGCTGGAAACACCATATATTTT	CASSLGVGEAGNTIYF
TRBD1	TRBV5-5	-	TRBJ2-5	TGTGCCAGCAGCTTGGCGGGACAGGGTATTCTAGGGGAGACCCAGTACTTC	CASSLAGQGILGETQYF
-	TRBV7-2	few	TRBJ1-6	TGTGCCAGCAGCTTGTCGGGTCCCCGCTCACCCCTCCACTTT	CASSLSGPRSPLHF
TRBD2	TRBV12-3/TRBV12-4	-	TRBJ2-1	TGTGCCAGCAGTTTAGGAGCGGGACCTCGTAGTGAGCAGTTCTTC	CASSLGAGPRSEQFF
-	TRBV12-3/TRBV12-4	-	TRBJ2-6	TGTGCCAGCAGTTTATTGGGGGCCAACGTCCTGACTTTC	CASSLLGANVLTF
TRBD2	TRBV6-2/TRBV6-3	-	TRBJ2-1	TGTGCCAGCAAGTTCCCCTCAGGGGTACTATCCGGGACTAGCGGGGACAATGAGCAGTTCTTC	CASKFPSGVLSGTSGDNEQFF
TRBD2	TRBV7-6	-	TRBJ2-7	TGTGCCAGCAGCCCTACGGGGGGAGGTGTGGGCGAGCAGTACTTC	CASSPTGGGVGEQYF
-	TRBV4-1	-	TRBJ2-1	TGCGCCAGCAGCCAAGAGCCCGGGGACAATGAGCAGTTCTTC	CASSQEPGDNEQFF
-	TRBV15	-	TRBJ1-2	TGTGCCACCAGCGAGAACAGGAACCCCAACTATGGCTACACCTTC	CATSENRNPNYGYTF
TRBD1	TRBV5-1	-	TRBJ1-4	TGCGCCAGCAGCTTGGGTAGGACAGGGGCTGATGAAAAACTGTTTTTT	CASSLGRTGADEKLFF
TRBD2	TRBV9	-	TRBJ2-4	TGTGCCAGCGGGGGGGATGGAGGCAGTCAGTACTTC	CASGGDGGSQYF
-	TRBV29-1	few	TRBJ1-5	TGCAGCGTTGGACAGAGCAATCAGCCCCAGCATTTT	CSVGQSNQPQHF
TRBD1	TRBV13	-	TRBJ2-7	TGTGCCAGCAGCTTAGCGGGACAGGGGATTTCCTACGAGCAGTACTTC	CASSLAGQGISYEQYF
-	TRBV20-1	few	TRBJ1-5	TGCAGTGCTCAGGACAGAAACCAGCCCCAGCATTTT	CSAQDRNQPQHF